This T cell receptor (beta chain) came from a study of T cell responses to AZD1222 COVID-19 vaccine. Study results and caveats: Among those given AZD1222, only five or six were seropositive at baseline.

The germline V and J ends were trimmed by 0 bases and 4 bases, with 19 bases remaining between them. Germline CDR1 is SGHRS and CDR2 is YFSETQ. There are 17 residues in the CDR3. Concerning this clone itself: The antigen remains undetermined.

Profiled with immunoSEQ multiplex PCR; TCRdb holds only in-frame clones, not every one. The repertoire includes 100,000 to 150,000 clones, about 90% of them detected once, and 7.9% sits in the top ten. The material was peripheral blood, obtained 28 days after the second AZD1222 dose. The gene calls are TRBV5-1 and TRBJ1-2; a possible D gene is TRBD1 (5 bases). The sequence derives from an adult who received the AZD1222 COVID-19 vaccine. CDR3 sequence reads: CASSLAAGAGAGYGYTF. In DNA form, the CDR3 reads TGCGCCAGCAGCTTGGCCGCCGGGGCGGGCGCGGGCTATGGCTACACCTTC.